The present T cell receptor (beta chain) was sequenced within a study of cytomegalovirus exposure and HLA in healthy donors. Study results and limitations: Many donors carried some public TCRs, although rarity characterized most TCR sequences. The authors listed 164 TCR beta chains as cytomegalovirus-associated. Cytomegalovirus status, reportedly, was diagnosed with high specificity and sensitivity by the classifier.

The protocol was immunoSEQ multiplex PCR, while the TCRdb copy is restricted to in-frame clones and leaves out a portion. In the table there are about 63,000 clones, 89% of which are singletons. Turning to this clone: Its antigen is unknown.

Germline-derived CDR1 and CDR2 are SGHRS and YFSETQ. The CDR3 length is 15 residues. V dropped 4 bases and J dropped 0; count of bases not matched to a gene: 3. V and J are TRBV5-1 and TRBJ2-1; 8 nucleotides align to TRBD1. This TCR was sampled from a woman younger than 35 in good health and CMV-seronegative. The sequenced material came from PBMCs. The CDR3 spells CASSPTGDSYNEQFF. The CDR3 nucleotides are TGCGCCAGCAGCCCGACAGGGGACTCCTACAATGAGCAGTTCTTC. The entire variable domain, with the rest obtained from reference TRBV5-1 and TRBJ2-1, is as follows: KAGVTQTPRYLIKTRGQQVTLSCSPISGHRSVSWYQQTPGQGLQFLFEYFSETQRNKGNFPGRFSGRQFSNSRSEMNVSTLELGDSALYLCASSPTGDSYNEQFFGPGTRLTVL.